This TCR beta chain was recovered during a study of blood T cell repertoires in COVID-19. Trimming cost V 2 bases and J 4 bases; bases outside gene matches: 8. Germline CDR1 and CDR2: MGHRA and YSYEKL. This CDR3 has 16 amino acids. Profiled with immunoSEQ multiplex PCR; TCRdb holds only in-frame clones, not every one. The profile covers 400,000 or so clones, with roughly nine tenths appearing a single time and around 1.1% taken by the ten largest. V usage is TRBV4-1 and J usage is TRBJ1-3; 7 bases line up with TRBD1. This sequence originates from a man aged 30 to 45 who had recovered from COVID-19. Material for sequencing was PBMCs or T cells enriched from blood (not recorded which). CDR3 in amino acids: CASSQNFPGQGNTIYF. Here the CDR3 DNA reads TGCGCCAGCAGCCAAAATTTCCCGGGACAGGGAAACACCATATATTTT.